The 20 T cell receptor beta chains below were found in one sample sequenced in a study of post-analysis software for immune sequencing data. These receptors are not linked to any known antigen. Unique molecular identifiers were carried by the TCR beta cDNA libraries. TCRdb independently ran MiXCR on the PCR reads; one entry per CDR3 protein. The sample has about 540,000 distinct CDR3 sequences; 34% are singletons. Study-level findings and limits: Higher frequency in patients than in controls was seen for roughly five TRBV segments, with TRBV5-6, TRBV5-1 and TRBV20-1 among them.

The sequenced sample consisted of blood. The receptor set was obtained from a girl aged 2-17 years with multiple sclerosis.

V usage is TRBV11-2 and J usage is TRBJ2-5, with D possibly matching TRBD2 (5 bases). The germline V and J ends were trimmed by 3 bases and 11 bases, with 16 bases remaining between them. Germline V gives CDR1 SGHAT, CDR2 FQNNGV. CDR3 size: 13 residues. The CDR3 DNA reads TGTGCCAGCAGCTTTGCAGCCGCAAGGGAGCAGTACTTC. It is translated as CASSFAAAREQYF.

CDR3 sequence: CASSPLKTLQETQYF. The CDR3 DNA is TGTGCCAGCTCACCACTCAAAACTCTCCAAGAGACCCAGTACTTC. The rearrangement uses TRBV18 and TRBJ2-4; D is ambiguous. The DNA end favors TRBJ2-5, so the J call may be wrong. The germline V gene has CDR1 KGHSH and CDR2 LQKENI. The CDR3 extends over 15 amino acids.

This rearrangement joins TRBV6-1 to TRBJ2-1, with D unclear. V gave up 1 base and J gave up 7 bases, with 17 bases separating them. This CDR3 is 16 amino acids long. Per the germline V gene, CDR1 is MNHNS and CDR2 is SASEGT. The chain's CDR3 is CASSEGFEKGGNEQFF. Written as DNA, the CDR3 is TGTGCCAGCAGTGAAGGTTTCGAAAAGGGCGGAAATGAGCAGTTCTTC.

The chain uses TRBV6-1 and TRBJ1-1; D gene unclear. Trimming removed 1 base at V and 7 bases at J, with 16 bases between. Germline CDR1 MNHNS, CDR2 SASEGT. The CDR3 is made up of 15 amino acids. As DNA, the CDR3 is TGTGCCAGCAGTGAAGGTCATCCGGGGATCGGTGAAGCTTTCTTT. It yields the protein CASSEGHPGIGEAFF.

The genes are TRBV5-1 and TRBJ2-1, with D possibly being TRBD2 (5 bases). There are 15 residues in the CDR3. Germline values: CDR1 SGHRS, CDR2 YFSETQ. Deletions cut 0 bases from V and 3 bases from J, with 10 bases between. CDR3 amino acids: CASSLGLAIYNEQFF. In nucleotides, the CDR3 is TGCGCCAGCAGCTTGGGCCTAGCCATCTACAATGAGCAGTTCTTC.

This clonotype was detected a few times. The genes are TRBV7-8 and TRBJ1-2; 7 positions match TRBD1. Germline V gene lookup returns CDR1 SGHVS and CDR2 FQNEAQ. Trimming cost V 3 bases and J 10 bases; bases outside gene matches: 8. This CDR3 has 13 residues. The CDR3 DNA is TGTGCCAGCAGCTTCCCCGGGACAGCCGACTACACCTTC. It specifies CASSFPGTADYTF.

The table lists this clonotype with a few counts. The chain couples TRBV4-1 to TRBJ1-4; D remains ambiguous. The CDR3 extends over 13 amino acids. Between the trimmed V and J ends, which lost 3 bases and 13 bases, there was a span of 15 bases. Germline assignment: CDR1 MGHRA and CDR2 YSYEKL. DNA for the CDR3: TGCGCCAGCAGCCATCAAGCGGCTGAGAGACTGTTTTTT. This codes for CASSHQAAERLFF.

The chain links TRBV28 to TRBJ2-3, with a weak D call TRBD2 (6 bases). Germline V gene lookup returns CDR1 MDHEN and CDR2 SYDVKM. The CDR3 runs 15 residues. Trimming shortened V by 8 bases and J by 0 bases, and 15 bases separated the two germline ends. The CDR3 region has the DNA TGTGCCAGCTCGGCCCCCGGGGGAAGCACAGATACGCAGTATTTT. Translating it yields CASSAPGGSTDTQYF.

In regard to this clonotype: Relative to the germline gene, one junction end is altered; a read error may explain this. The rearrangement links TRBV27 to TRBJ1-1; D unresolved. Germline values: CDR1 MNHEY, CDR2 SMNVEV (reference sequence). The CDR3 length is 15 residues. CDR3 sequence (DNA): TGTGCCAACAGTTCCATAAACAGCTTGAACACTGAAGCTTTCTTT. Translated, it gives CANSSINSLNTEAFF.

This rearrangement joins TRBV5-1 to TRBJ2-1; D is uncertain. Deletions cut 0 bases from V and 5 bases from J, with 18 bases between. The V gene's germline CDR1 is SGHRS and CDR2 YFSETQ. The CDR3 is 17 amino acids. The CDR3 protein is CASSLVKGYSEHNEQFF. CDR3 nucleotide sequence: TGCGCCAGCAGCTTGGTTAAAGGTTATTCGGAACACAATGAGCAGTTCTTC.

CDR3 region: CASSPGPSNFYNEQFF. The DNA for the CDR3 is TGTGCCAGCAGTCCTGGACCCTCGAATTTCTACAATGAGCAGTTCTTC. The chain links TRBV7-9 to TRBJ2-1; D not certain. V dropped 6 bases and J dropped 3 bases, with 18 bases sitting between them. This CDR3 is 16 amino acids long. Germline V gives CDR1 SEHNR, CDR2 FQNEAQ (reference sequence).

With regard to this clonotype: With a much larger clone just one base away, this may be a read error. The CDR3 nucleotides are TGCGCCAGCAGCCGGGACAAAGATCAAGAGACCCAGTACTTC. Residues: CASSRDKDQETQYF. V and J are TRBV10-1 and TRBJ2-5, with D possibly being TRBD1 (6 bases). V lost 6 bases to trimming and J lost 2 bases, with 13 bases between them. The CDR3 totals 14 residues. Germline V gene lookup returns CDR1 WNHNN and CDR2 SYGVQD (reference sequence).

This clonotype was picked up one time. The V call is TRBV20-1, the J call TRBJ1-6, with 7 bases fitting TRBD1. The CDR3 runs 14 residues. Germline CDR1 reads DFQATT; CDR2 reads SNEGSKA (reference sequence). V shed 6 bases, J shed 4 bases, and the junction held 6 bases outside the gene matches. In nucleotides, the CDR3 is TGCAGTGCGGGGACAGCCACGTATAATTCACCCCTCCACTTT. Encoded protein: CSAGTATYNSPLHF.

This sequence joins TRBV28 and TRBJ2-3; 8 positions agree with TRBD1. This CDR3 comprises 17 residues. Per the germline V gene, CDR1 is MDHEN and CDR2 is SYDVKM. V lost 4 bases to trimming and J lost 1 base; unmatched junction nucleotides: 10. The CDR3 protein is CASSSTSGQGGTDTQYF. The CDR3 DNA sequence: TGTGCCAGCAGTTCCACCTCAGGACAGGGTGGCACAGATACGCAGTATTTT.

The genes are TRBV7-2 and TRBJ2-3, with D uncertain. Trimming stripped 5 bases from V and 1 base from J, with 16 bases between. CDR3 length equals 16 residues. Germline V lookup: CDR1 SGHTA, CDR2 FQGNSA. The CDR3 nucleotides read TGTGCCAGCAGCATAGGGTTCTCGCGGCGCACAGATACGCAGTATTTT. This encodes CASSIGFSRRTDTQYF.

About this clonotype: A much more abundant neighbour one base away suggests this may be a read error. V is TRBV20-1 and J is TRBJ1-1; D gene uncertain. The V end lost 0 bases, the J end lost 1 base, and 3 bases lay between the germline ends. The germline V gene has CDR1 DFQATT and CDR2 SNEGSKA (reference sequence). This CDR3 has 12 amino acids. CDR3 coding DNA: TGCAGTGCTAGAGAAGGGAACACTGAAGCTTTCTTT. It codes for CSAREGNTEAFF.

This clonotype was seen a few times. This rearrangement joins TRBV10-3 to TRBJ2-1; tentatively, D is TRBD1 (6 bases). Trimming removed 5 bases at V and 12 bases at J, with 20 bases between. There are 14 residues in the CDR3. The germline V gene encodes CDR1 ENHRY and CDR2 SYGVKD. The CDR3 sequence: CAISPRQDLGGQFF. The CDR3 nucleotides read TGTGCCATCAGTCCTCGACAGGACCTGGGTGGGCAGTTCTTC.

With regard to this clonotype: At one end, the junction sequence differs from germline, possibly due to a read error. V usage is TRBV29-1 and J usage is TRBJ2-3; 10 bases fit TRBD2. CDR3 size: 14 residues. Germline lookup yields CDR1 SQVTM and CDR2 ANQGSEA. Written as DNA, the CDR3 is TGCAGCGCGGGTCCTAGCGGGGGCACAGATAAGCAGTATTTT. Translated, it gives CSAGPSGGTDKQYF.

In this sample, this clonotype turned up many times. The gene calls are TRBV24-1 and TRBJ2-5, with D possibly matching TRBD1 (6 bases). V was cut by 7 bases and J by 5 bases, with 16 bases left in between. Germline V gives CDR1 KGHDR, CDR2 SFDVKD. The CDR3 totals 14 residues. This CDR3 is CATRERGQRETQYF. CDR3 nucleotides: TGTGCCACCAGGGAAAGAGGACAGAGGGAGACCCAGTACTTC.

This clonotype was recorded a few times. V is TRBV4-1 and J is TRBJ2-5; TRBD1 might be the D (5 bases). The CDR3 contains 15 residues. The ends were cut back, 3 bases at V and 1 base at J, with 12 bases in the middle. Germline V gene data show CDR1 as MGHRA and CDR2 as YSYEKL. This CDR3 is CASSQPTGFQETQYF. In nucleotides, the CDR3 is TGCGCCAGCAGCCAGCCTACAGGATTCCAAGAGACCCAGTACTTC.